Listed below are T cell receptor beta chains from one sample, sequenced in a study of blood T cell repertoires in COVID-19. Some clones are missing from TCRdb's copy, which holds only in-frame ones; the method was immunoSEQ multiplex PCR. The sample lists about 180,000 clones; 81% were seen once. Sequenced input: PBMCs or T cells enriched from blood (not recorded which). These receptors were collected from a middle-aged woman with acute COVID-19. CDR3s include the opening cysteine and the closing phenylalanine or tryptophan. D genes are given only for firm matches. Only some rows state a clone size, as once, few, many or a class for expanded clones.

j_gene: TRBJ1-5
d_gene: NA
v_gene: TRBV14
len: 15
abundance: NA
CDR3aa: CASSQGGLSNQPQHF
CDR3nt: TGTGCCAGCAGCCAAGGAGGGTTGAGCAATCAGCCCCAGCATTTT

j_gene: TRBJ2-1
d_gene: NA
v_gene: TRBV6-5
len: 15
abundance: NA
CDR3aa: CASSLGLISYNEQFF
CDR3nt: TGTGCCAGCAGTCTCGGACTGATCTCCTACAATGAGCAGTTCTTC

j_gene: TRBJ1-2
d_gene: NA
v_gene: TRBV18
len: 15
abundance: NA
CDR3aa: CASSPAANRPYGYTF
CDR3nt: TGTGCCAGCTCACCAGCGGCTAATCGACCCTATGGCTACACCTTC

j_gene: TRBJ2-1
d_gene: TRBD2
v_gene: TRBV9
len: 15
abundance: once
CDR3aa: CASSGSSGRGGEQFF
CDR3nt: TGTGCCAGCAGCGGTTCTAGCGGGAGAGGTGGTGAGCAGTTCTTC

j_gene: TRBJ2-1
d_gene: NA
v_gene: TRBV21-1
len: 16
abundance: NA
CDR3aa: CASSKRRSGGYNEQFF
CDR3nt: TGTGCCAGCAGCAAACGGCGGTCTGGGGGGTACAATGAGCAGTTCTTC

j_gene: TRBJ1-1
d_gene: NA
v_gene: TRBV2
len: 11
abundance: NA
CDR3aa: CGSTAGTEAFF
CDR3nt: TGTGGCAGCACGGCGGGCACTGAAGCTTTCTTT

j_gene: TRBJ1-2
d_gene: NA
v_gene: TRBV5-1
len: 14
abundance: once
CDR3aa: CASNYDGVGGGYTF
CDR3nt: TGCGCCAGCAACTACGATGGGGTCGGAGGGGGCTACACCTTC

j_gene: TRBJ2-5
d_gene: TRBD2
v_gene: TRBV11-2
len: 16
abundance: medium-sized
CDR3aa: CASRSGIAGSQETQYF
CDR3nt: TGTGCCAGCAGGTCGGGTATAGCGGGTTCCCAAGAGACCCAGTACTTC

j_gene: TRBJ2-2
d_gene: NA
v_gene: TRBV29-1
len: 10
abundance: NA
CDR3aa: CSAIDGELFF
CDR3nt: TGCAGCGCAATAGACGGGGAGCTGTTTTTT

j_gene: TRBJ2-1
d_gene: TRBD2
v_gene: TRBV7-9
len: 19
abundance: NA
CDR3aa: CASSFTGLAGPSSYNEQFF
CDR3nt: TGTGCCAGCAGCTTCACGGGACTAGCGGGGCCGAGCTCCTACAATGAGCAGTTCTTC

j_gene: TRBJ2-5
d_gene: TRBD2
v_gene: TRBV7-7
len: 15
abundance: once
CDR3aa: CASSLLAGELETQYF
CDR3nt: TGTGCTAGCAGCCTACTAGCGGGAGAGCTGGAGACCCAGTACTTC

j_gene: TRBJ1-1
d_gene: TRBD1
v_gene: TRBV4-1
len: 15
abundance: NA
CDR3aa: CASSRQGVGRTEAFF
CDR3nt: TGCGCCAGCAGCAGACAGGGGGTGGGGCGGACTGAAGCTTTCTTT

j_gene: TRBJ2-5
d_gene: TRBD1
v_gene: TRBV18
len: 18
abundance: few
CDR3aa: CASSPPLDRGERDETQYF
CDR3nt: TGTGCCAGCTCACCACCCTTAGACAGGGGCGAGAGGGACGAGACCCAGTACTTC

j_gene: TRBJ1-2
d_gene: TRBD1
v_gene: TRBV5-1
len: 15
abundance: NA
CDR3aa: CASSSGTGTFYGYTF
CDR3nt: TGCGCCAGCAGCTCCGGGACAGGCACTTTCTATGGCTACACCTTC

j_gene: TRBJ1-1
d_gene: NA
v_gene: TRBV5-4
len: 16
abundance: once
CDR3aa: CASSLSGRVGNTEAFF
CDR3nt: TGTGCCAGCAGCTTATCGGGTCGAGTGGGGAACACTGAAGCTTTCTTT

j_gene: TRBJ1-1
d_gene: NA
v_gene: TRBV5-5
len: 13
abundance: NA
CDR3aa: CASSLDGYTEAFF
CDR3nt: TGTGCCAGCAGCTTGGACGGTTACACTGAAGCTTTCTTT

j_gene: TRBJ2-1
d_gene: TRBD1
v_gene: TRBV7-2
len: 15
abundance: NA
CDR3aa: CASSLRTGSHNEQFF
CDR3nt: TGTGCCAGCAGCTTAAGGACAGGGAGCCACAATGAGCAGTTCTTC

j_gene: TRBJ1-1
d_gene: NA
v_gene: TRBV12-3/TRBV12-4
len: 13
abundance: NA
CDR3aa: CASRRTDQMKLIF
CDR3nt: TGTGCCAGCAGACGGACAGATCAAATGAAGCTGATCTTT

j_gene: TRBJ2-4
d_gene: NA
v_gene: TRBV6-5
len: 15
abundance: NA
CDR3aa: CASSPRGTAKNIQYF
CDR3nt: TGTGCCAGCAGTCCCCGCGGGACAGCCAAAAACATTCAGTACTTC

j_gene: TRBJ2-5
d_gene: NA
v_gene: TRBV7-3
len: 16
abundance: NA
CDR3aa: CASSLEVSGGEETQYF
CDR3nt: TGTGCCAGCAGCTTAGAGGTTTCCGGAGGGGAAGAGACCCAGTACTTC

j_gene: TRBJ2-7
d_gene: NA
v_gene: TRBV3-1/TRBV3-2
len: 15
abundance: NA
CDR3aa: CASSQRGSSSYEQYF
CDR3nt: TGTGCCAGCAGCCAAAGAGGGAGTAGCTCCTACGAGCAGTACTTC

j_gene: TRBJ2-2
d_gene: TRBD2
v_gene: TRBV3-1/TRBV3-2
len: 17
abundance: once
CDR3aa: CASSQEVRLAASGELFF
CDR3nt: TGTGCCAGCAGCCAAGAGGTACGACTAGCAGCCTCGGGGGAGCTGTTTTTT

j_gene: TRBJ2-1
d_gene: NA
v_gene: TRBV5-4
len: 13
abundance: NA
CDR3aa: CASSEVLANEQFF
CDR3nt: TGTGCCAGCAGCGAGGTACTAGCTAATGAGCAGTTCTTC

j_gene: TRBJ2-7
d_gene: TRBD2
v_gene: TRBV5-6
len: 17
abundance: NA
CDR3aa: CASSLVYASGSSYEQYF
CDR3nt: TGTGCCAGCAGCTTGGTATATGCTAGCGGGAGCTCCTACGAGCAGTACTTC

j_gene: TRBJ1-2
d_gene: NA
v_gene: TRBV18
len: 15
abundance: few
CDR3aa: CASSPGLAPDYGYTF
CDR3nt: TGTGCCAGCTCACCGGGGCTGGCCCCTGACTATGGCTACACCTTC

j_gene: TRBJ2-1
d_gene: TRBD2
v_gene: TRBV6-2/TRBV6-3
len: 15
abundance: NA
CDR3aa: CASSKGLGWNNEQFF
CDR3nt: TGTGCCAGCAGCAAGGGACTAGGTTGGAACAATGAGCAGTTCTTC

j_gene: TRBJ2-2
d_gene: NA
v_gene: TRBV5-1
len: 11
abundance: NA
CDR3aa: CASSWREELFF
CDR3nt: TGCGCCAGCAGCTGGAGAGAGGAGCTGTTTTTT

j_gene: TRBJ2-3
d_gene: NA
v_gene: TRBV6-2/TRBV6-3
len: 12
abundance: NA
CDR3aa: CASSLEGGTQYF
CDR3nt: TGTGCCAGCAGTTTGGAGGGAGGTACGCAGTATTTT

j_gene: TRBJ2-3
d_gene: TRBD1
v_gene: TRBV30
len: 15
abundance: NA
CDR3aa: CAWSAGGGSTDTQYF
CDR3nt: TGTGCCTGGAGTGCAGGGGGCGGGAGCACAGATACGCAGTATTTT

j_gene: TRBJ2-5
d_gene: NA
v_gene: TRBV9
len: 17
abundance: NA
CDR3aa: CASSAGWGRPVGETQYF
CDR3nt: TGTGCCAGCAGCGCGGGTTGGGGGCGACCGGTAGGGGAGACCCAGTACTTC

j_gene: TRBJ2-5
d_gene: NA
v_gene: TRBV2
len: 14
abundance: NA
CDR3aa: CASRPDLPQETQYF
CDR3nt: TGTGCCAGCCGTCCAGATCTTCCCCAAGAGACCCAGTACTTC

j_gene: TRBJ2-2
d_gene: TRBD1
v_gene: TRBV7-3
len: 14
abundance: NA
CDR3aa: CASSFQGAAGELFF
CDR3nt: TGTGCCAGCAGCTTCCAGGGGGCCGCCGGGGAGCTGTTTTTT

j_gene: TRBJ1-5
d_gene: NA
v_gene: TRBV7-8
len: 15
abundance: NA
CDR3aa: CASSLAGTANQPQHF
CDR3nt: TGTGCCAGCAGCTTAGCCGGGACTGCTAATCAGCCCCAGCATTTT

j_gene: TRBJ2-3
d_gene: TRBD2
v_gene: TRBV11-3
len: 16
abundance: NA
CDR3aa: CASSWGGPGSTDTQYF
CDR3nt: TGTGCCAGCAGCTGGGGAGGGCCGGGGAGCACAGATACGCAGTATTTT

j_gene: TRBJ1-4
d_gene: TRBD1
v_gene: TRBV3-1/TRBV3-2
len: 18
abundance: NA
CDR3aa: CASSQDYRRQGLNEKLFF
CDR3nt: TGTGCCAGCAGCCAAGATTACCGTAGACAGGGTCTTAATGAAAAACTGTTTTTT

j_gene: TRBJ2-1
d_gene: NA
v_gene: TRBV27
len: 18
abundance: NA
CDR3aa: CASSLRRSSSFSYNEQFF
CDR3nt: TGTGCCAGCAGTTTAAGGCGGAGCAGCAGCTTCTCCTACAATGAGCAGTTCTTC

j_gene: TRBJ1-6
d_gene: NA
v_gene: TRBV19
len: 13
abundance: NA
CDR3aa: CASKTGNNSPLHF
CDR3nt: TGTGCCAGCAAGACAGGAAATAATTCACCCCTCCACTTT

j_gene: TRBJ1-5
d_gene: NA
v_gene: TRBV5-1
len: 15
abundance: NA
CDR3aa: CASSLSGQGNQPQHF
CDR3nt: TGCGCCAGCAGCTTGTCCGGCCAGGGCAATCAGCCCCAGCATTTT

j_gene: TRBJ2-7
d_gene: NA
v_gene: TRBV20-1
len: 11
abundance: NA
CDR3aa: CSATILYEQYF
CDR3nt: TGCAGTGCCACTATTCTTTACGAGCAGTACTTC

j_gene: TRBJ2-7
d_gene: NA
v_gene: TRBV5-5
len: 16
abundance: once
CDR3aa: CASSTLPGGGSYEQYF
CDR3nt: TGTGCCAGCAGCACCCTCCCCGGGGGAGGCTCCTACGAGCAGTACTTC

j_gene: TRBJ1-4
d_gene: TRBD1
v_gene: TRBV7-9
len: 16
abundance: NA
CDR3aa: CASSPSGGRDREKLFF
CDR3nt: TGTGCCAGCAGCCCTTCAGGGGGAAGGGATCGTGAAAAACTGTTTTTT

j_gene: TRBJ1-1
d_gene: NA
v_gene: TRBV6-5
len: 13
abundance: NA
CDR3aa: CASSYYDGQEAFF
CDR3nt: TGTGCCAGCAGTTACTACGACGGACAGGAAGCTTTCTTT

j_gene: TRBJ1-1
d_gene: TRBD1
v_gene: TRBV18
len: 15
abundance: few
CDR3aa: CASSGQGAAATEAFF
CDR3nt: TGTGCCAGCTCCGGACAGGGGGCGGCTGCCACTGAAGCTTTCTTT

j_gene: TRBJ1-4
d_gene: NA
v_gene: TRBV3-1/TRBV3-2
len: 14
abundance: NA
CDR3aa: CASSLGATNEKLFF
CDR3nt: TGTGCCAGCAGCCTAGGAGCAACTAATGAAAAACTGTTTTTT